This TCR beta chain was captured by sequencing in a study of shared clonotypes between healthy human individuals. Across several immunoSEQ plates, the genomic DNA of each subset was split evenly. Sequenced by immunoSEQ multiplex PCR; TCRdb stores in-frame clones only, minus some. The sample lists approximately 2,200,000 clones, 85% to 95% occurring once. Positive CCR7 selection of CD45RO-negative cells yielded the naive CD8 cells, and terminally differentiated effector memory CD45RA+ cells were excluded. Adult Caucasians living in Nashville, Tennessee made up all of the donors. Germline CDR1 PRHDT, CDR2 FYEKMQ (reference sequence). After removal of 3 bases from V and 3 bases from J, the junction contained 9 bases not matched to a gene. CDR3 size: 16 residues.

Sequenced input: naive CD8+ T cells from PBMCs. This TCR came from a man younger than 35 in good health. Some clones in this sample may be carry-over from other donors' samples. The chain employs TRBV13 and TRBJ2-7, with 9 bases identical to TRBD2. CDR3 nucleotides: TGTGCCAGCAGCTTTCGTTTAGCGGGAGAGGGCTACGAGCAGTACTTC. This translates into CASSFRLAGEGYEQYF.